This TCR beta chain was sequenced in a study of shared clonotypes between healthy human individuals. Profiling relied on immunoSEQ multiplex PCR, and the TCRdb table lists in-frame clones only, not all of them. The sample gives 2 million to 3 million clones, 93% of which show up once; approximately 0.37% is in the top ten. The study, taken as a whole, reports: In general, naive subsets displayed greater estimated richness than memory subsets did.

The CDR3 has 14 amino acids. The germline CDR1 and CDR2 sequences are WSHSY and SAAADI. With 3 bases removed from V and 1 base from J, the gap between germline ends came to 7 bases. Concerning this clone itself: Antigen: not known.

The gene calls are TRBV10-2 and TRBJ2-1; D is unclear. This TCR was sampled from a man between 18 and 35 years old in good health. Some clones in this sample may be carry-over from other donors' samples. What was sequenced was naive CD4+ T cells from PBMCs. The sample's subset: CD45RA+ positively selected. The CDR3 DNA follows: TGCGCCAGCAGTGATGGGAAATCCTACAATGAGCAGTTCTTC. Protein sequence: CASSDGKSYNEQFF.